A selection of T cell receptor beta chains follows, all from one sample in a study of CD8+CD57+ T cells in acquired aplastic anemia. MiXCR, run by TCRdb on the reads, gives a single entry per CDR3 protein. The sample consists of approximately 170,000 distinct CDR3 sequences, approximately 60% of them appearing once. The specimen sequenced was sorted CD4+, CD8+, or CD8+CD57+ T cells (not recorded which) from PBMCs. These receptors came from a human donor in good health. Each CDR3 is given with its conserved first and last residue. The order of the fields is D gene, J gene, clone size, V gene, CDR3 DNA, CDR3 protein. A D gene is named only where the DNA matches it firmly. Size values are once, few and many counts, or a class for expanded clones, and some rows have none.

TRBD1	TRBJ2-7	NA	TRBV9	TGTGCCAGCACCACCGGGACAGGAGGCGAGCAGTACTTC	CASTTGTGGEQYF
NA	TRBJ2-7	NA	TRBV24-1	TGTGCCACCAGTGATTCACAACCGGGACCTAGGGGGGAGCAGTACTTC	CATSDSQPGPRGEQYF
NA	TRBJ1-2	many	TRBV6-5	TGTGCCAGCAGTTACTCAGGCATACATCAGGGGATCTATGGCTACACCTTC	CASSYSGIHQGIYGYTF
NA	TRBJ1-4	once	TRBV20-1	TGCAGTGCCCGGGAGGGGAGACGTGAAAAACTGTTTTTT	CSAREGRREKLFF
NA	TRBJ1-5	NA	TRBV10-2	TGCGCCAGCAGTGATCATCCGAATCAGCCCCAGCATTTT	CASSDHPNQPQHF
NA	TRBJ2-7	once	TRBV15	TGTGCCACCAGCACTGACGCAGGGGCGCCCTCCTACGAGCAGTACTTC	CATSTDAGAPSYEQYF
NA	TRBJ1-1	NA	TRBV12-3/TRBV12-4	TGTGCCAGCAGTTTGAGTTCCCAGGCCTACACTGAAGCTCTCTTT	CASSLSSQAYTEALF
NA	TRBJ1-1	few	TRBV7-9	TGTGCCAGCAGCTTTCTGGACACTGAAGCTTTCTTT	CASSFLDTEAFF
TRBD2	TRBJ2-2	many	TRBV2	TGTGCCAGCAGGGGGACTAGTTCAAACACCGGGGAGCTGTTTTTT	CASRGTSSNTGELFF
TRBD1	TRBJ2-7	NA	TRBV7-2	TGTGCCAGCAGCCGCCCCGGGACAGGGGTGTACGAGCAGTACTTC	CASSRPGTGVYEQYF
TRBD2	TRBJ2-7	NA	TRBV5-1	TGCGCCAGCAGCTTGGGACCTAGCGGGGTCTACGAGCAGTACTTC	CASSLGPSGVYEQYF
NA	TRBJ1-4	NA	TRBV7-6	TGTGCCAGCAGCTCTACGACAGCAACTAATGAAAAACTGTTTTTT	CASSSTTATNEKLFF
NA	TRBJ1-2	NA	TRBV24-1	TGTGCCACCAGTTTACATACGGGCGCGGGTTATGGCTACACCTTC	CATSLHTGAGYGYTF
NA	TRBJ2-1	many	TRBV2	TGTGCCAGCACCCCTGTCGGAGGGAATGAGCAGTTCTTC	CASTPVGGNEQFF
NA	TRBJ1-6	few	TRBV15	TGTGCCACCAGCAGAGATGGAACCCCGGAGACTGACAATTCACCCCTCCACTTT	CATSRDGTPETDNSPLHF
NA	TRBJ2-3	medium-sized	TRBV10-3	TGTGCCATCAGTGAGTGGACAGGCACAGATACGCAGTATTTT	CAISEWTGTDTQYF
TRBD1	TRBJ2-3	NA	TRBV19	TGTGCCAGTGGGGACAGGGCTATGGGCACAGATACGCAGTATTTT	CASGDRAMGTDTQYF
TRBD2	TRBJ2-3	few	TRBV24-1	TGTGCCACCAGTGATTTGCGGGCGGGAGTGACAGATACGCAGTATTTT	CATSDLRAGVTDTQYF
NA	TRBJ2-1	once	TRBV10-2	TGCGCCAGCAGTGAGAACGCGGGGCTCCCCTACAATGAGCAGTTCTTC	CASSENAGLPYNEQFF
TRBD2	TRBJ2-1	NA	TRBV12-3/TRBV12-4	TGTGCCAGCAGGCAGGGCGGGGGCAATGAGCAGTTCTTC	CASRQGGGNEQFF
NA	TRBJ2-1	NA	TRBV2	TGTGCCAGCAGTGAAGTCAGCTACAATGAGCAGTTCTTC	CASSEVSYNEQFF
NA	TRBJ2-5	NA	TRBV15	NA	CATSRGDREWDGYTFGSGTQYF
NA	TRBJ2-5	NA	TRBV20-1	TGCAGTGCTTTGAGGCCTCGACAAGAGACCCAGTACTTC	CSALRPRQETQYF
TRBD2	TRBJ2-7	NA	TRBV7-6	TGTGCCAGCAGCGAGGGACTAGCGGGAGCCTACGAGCAGTACTTC	CASSEGLAGAYEQYF
NA	TRBJ1-1	NA	TRBV20-1	TGCAGTGCTCCTCGCAAGAACACTGAAGCTTTCTTT	CSAPRKNTEAFF
NA	TRBJ2-7	once	TRBV20-1	TGCAGTGCCGGTAAGGGGGGGACAGTCTACGAGCAGTACTTC	CSAGKGGTVYEQYF
NA	TRBJ2-5	many	TRBV2	TGTGCCAGTTTTAGCGCCCAAGAGACCCAGTACTTC	CASFSAQETQYF
NA	TRBJ2-5	NA	TRBV6-4	TGTGCCAGCAGTGAAGAGAGGATACACGTGGAGACCCAGTACTTC	CASSEERIHVETQYF
TRBD1	TRBJ2-7	NA	TRBV19	TGTGCCAGTAGTGTCACCGGGACAGGGGGCAACGAGCAGTACTTC	CASSVTGTGGNEQYF
TRBD2	TRBJ2-7	NA	TRBV7-2	TGTGCCAGCAGCTTTGGGACTAGCGGGACGGGGGAGCAGTACTTC	CASSFGTSGTGEQYF
NA	TRBJ2-7	NA	TRBV20-1	TGCAGTGCTAGTTTGGGGGACCCTACCTACGAGCAGTACTTC	CSASLGDPTYEQYF
TRBD1	TRBJ2-7	NA	TRBV20-1	TGCAGTGCTAGAGATTTCCCAGCCCCACAGGGGTATGAGCAGTACTTC	CSARDFPAPQGYEQYF
NA	TRBJ2-7	NA	TRBV7-2	TGTGCCAGCAGCTTAGGAGCAGGGGTTCACGAGCAGTACTTC	CASSLGAGVHEQYF
TRBD1	TRBJ1-3	NA	TRBV4-1	TGCGCCAGCAGCCAAGACAGGGGGCAGGGAAACACCATATATTTT	CASSQDRGQGNTIYF
TRBD1	TRBJ2-1	many	TRBV10-3	TGTGCCATCAGAACCGGGACAGACAATGAGCAGTTCTTC	CAIRTGTDNEQFF
NA	TRBJ1-1	NA	TRBV7-3	TGTGCCAGCAGGTCGGGGGTTGACACTGAAGCTTTCTTT	CASRSGVDTEAFF
NA	TRBJ1-2	once	TRBV11-2	TGTGCCAGCAGCTTAGAAAGCCAGGGCTATGGCTACACCTTC	CASSLESQGYGYTF
NA	TRBJ2-7	NA	TRBV5-6	TGTGCCAGCAGCTTGGGTCAGATGCCCTACGAGTGGTACTTC	CASSLGQMPYEWYF
TRBD1	TRBJ1-1	few	TRBV19	TGTGCCAGTAGTCTCGACAGGGTGAACACTGAAGCTTTCTTT	CASSLDRVNTEAFF
TRBD1	TRBJ2-7	few	TRBV20-1	TGCAGTGCTAGCCTCCCGGGACAGGCCTACGAGCAGTACTTC	CSASLPGQAYEQYF
TRBD1	TRBJ1-2	NA	TRBV7-2	TGTGCCAGCAGGCGACAGGGGTCCTATGGCTACACCTTC	CASRRQGSYGYTF
NA	TRBJ2-1	NA	TRBV7-9	TGTGCCAGCAGCTTAGGACACCGCAATGAGCAGTTCTTC	CASSLGHRNEQFF
TRBD1	TRBJ2-7	NA	TRBV2	TGTGCCAGCAGTGAACTCAGGGGGCTTATCGAGCAGTACTTC	CASSELRGLIEQYF
TRBD1	TRBJ1-5	NA	TRBV7-6	TGTGCCAGCAGCGAAGGGGGCAGTCATCAGCCCCAGCATTTT	CASSEGGSHQPQHF
NA	TRBJ2-1	once	TRBV20-1	TGCAGTGCTACCCCTGGAAGGAACAATGAGCAGTTCTTC	CSATPGRNNEQFF
NA	TRBJ2-7	NA	TRBV7-3	TGTGCCAGCACTCCGGGACACAAGTACGAGCAGTACTTC	CASTPGHKYEQYF
NA	TRBJ1-3	NA	TRBV9	TGTGCCAGCAGCGTCAGTCTAAACCCCCTTGGAAACACCATATATTTT	CASSVSLNPLGNTIYF
NA	TRBJ1-6	NA	TRBV20-1	TGCAGTGCTAGAGTAGGGAGTTCACCCCTCCACTTT	CSARVGSSPLHF
NA	TRBJ1-1	few	TRBV28	TGTGCCAGCAGCTCGACCTGGGGGGGCCTGAACACTGAAGCTTTCTTT	CASSSTWGGLNTEAFF